A single sample is the source of the 2 T cell receptor beta chains below, sequenced in a study of cytotoxic CD8 clonotypes in ibrutinib-treated CLL. TCRdb keeps only in-frame clones here, not all; method: immunoSEQ multiplex PCR. This sample has over 110,000 clones, with around 93% found just once. This sample comprised PBMCs, obtained after 12 months of ibrutinib treatment. These receptors came from a human donor with chronic lymphocytic leukemia.

The V and J genes are TRBV7-3 and TRBJ2-2; 8 bases map to TRBD2. Germline V gene sequence: CDR1 SGHTA, CDR2 FQGTGA. V was pared by 6 bases and J by 2 bases, with 5 bases of the junction left unmatched. The CDR3 extends over 15 amino acids. CDR3 coding DNA: TGTGCCAGCAGAAAAAGCGGGGGAAACACCGGGGAGCTGTTTTTT. Its translation is CASRKSGGNTGELFF. The whole variable domain, remainder taken from reference TRBV7-3 and TRBJ2-2, is GAGVSQTPSNKVTEKGKYVELRCDPISGHTALYWYRQSLGQGPEFLIYFQGTGAADDSGLPNDRFFAVRPEGSVSTLKIQRTERGDSAVYLCASRKSGGNTGELFFGEGSRLTVL.

This clone showed up just a few times. This sequence joins TRBV10-2 and TRBJ2-5; 8 positions match TRBD2. The V gene end was trimmed by 8 bases and the J gene end by 10 bases; junction bases not matched to a gene: 18. The germline gives CDR1 WSHSY, CDR2 SAAADI. CDR3 length: 15 residues. The CDR3, as DNA: TGCGCCAGCCAATCCAACGGGAGGGCCGGGGTGGACCAGTACTTC. Translating gives CASQSNGRAGVDQYF.